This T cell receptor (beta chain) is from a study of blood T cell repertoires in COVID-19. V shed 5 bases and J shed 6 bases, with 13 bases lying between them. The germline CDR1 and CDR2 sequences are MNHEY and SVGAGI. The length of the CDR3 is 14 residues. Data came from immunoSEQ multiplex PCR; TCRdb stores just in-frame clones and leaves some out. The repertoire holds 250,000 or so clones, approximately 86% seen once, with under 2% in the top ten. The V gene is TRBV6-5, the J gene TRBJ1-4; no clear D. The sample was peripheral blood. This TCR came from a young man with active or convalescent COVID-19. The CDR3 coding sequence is TGTGCCAGCAGTCAACCTGATAGATATGAAAAACTGTTTTTT. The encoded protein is CASSQPDRYEKLFF.